These 11 T cell receptor beta chains were sequenced from one sample in a study of T-cell reconstitution after alpha-beta-depleted transplantation in children. Unique molecular identifiers were incorporated during preparation of the TCRbeta library. TCRdb reanalysed the PCR reads using MiXCR and keeps one entry per CDR3 protein. Among some 200,000 distinct CDR3 sequences listed, 8.4% were seen once. Sequenced material: PBMCs, mostly from graft donor cells, taken 360 days after TCRalphabeta/CD19-depleted stem cell transplant. These receptors were taken from a male patient aged 2 to 10 who had a stem cell transplant for acute myeloid leukemia, so the T cells may come from the graft donor.

This clonotype was observed a few times. The CDR3, as DNA: TGCAGTGCTATGGGGCGGATCAACACTGAAGCTTTCTTT. This gives the protein CSAMGRINTEAFF. The chain employs TRBV20-1 and TRBJ1-1; the D gene is possibly TRBD1 (5 bases). Germline V gives CDR1 DFQATT, CDR2 SNEGSKA (reference sequence). The CDR3 totals 13 residues. V was shortened by 4 bases and J by 2 bases, with 11 bases between the two germline ends.

This clonotype has a count of ten or more. The V call is TRBV6-1, the J call TRBJ2-4, with D possibly TRBD1 on 5 matching bases. This CDR3 has 16 residues. V was cut by 7 bases and J by 0 bases, with 16 bases left in between. The germline V gene encodes CDR1 MNHNS and CDR2 SASEGT. CDR3 DNA: TGTGCCAGCACCCTCGGACATATTCTAGCCAAAAACATTCAGTACTTC. It translates to CASTLGHILAKNIQYF.

This sequence joins TRBV20-1 and TRBJ2-2; 8 positions match TRBD1. The J segment lost 2 bases and the V segment lost 6 bases, leaving 8 bases of the junction unmatched. Germline V gene lookup returns CDR1 DFQATT and CDR2 SNEGSKA (reference sequence). The CDR3 covers 15 residues. The CDR3 here is CSALPGQGNTGELFF. The CDR3 nucleotides are TGCAGTGCCTTACCCGGACAGGGTAACACCGGGGAGCTGTTTTTT.

The chain joins TRBV5-1 to TRBJ2-1, with 11 bases lining up with TRBD2. Germline trimming cut 3 bases from V and 4 bases from J; bases unmatched to any gene: 9. Germline V lookup: CDR1 SGHRS, CDR2 YFSETQ. CDR3 size: 17 residues. CDR3 DNA sequence: TGCGCCAGCAGCTCGGGACTAGCGGAGATCTTGTACAATGAGCAGTTCTTC. Protein sequence: CASSSGLAEILYNEQFF.

This clonotype has a count of ten or more. This chain joins TRBV27 and TRBJ2-3; D possibly matches TRBD1 or TRBD2 (5 bases each). The V and J ends lost 7 bases and 3 bases respectively, with 20 bases between them. The germline CDR1 and CDR2 sequences are MNHEY and SMNVEV (reference sequence). This CDR3 is built from 16 residues. The DNA for the CDR3 is TGTGCCAGCATGAAGGGACGACTAAGAAGTACAGATACGCAGTATTTT. This encodes CASMKGRLRSTDTQYF.

V gene TRBV11-2 combines with J gene TRBJ2-1; D not resolved. Trimming removed 2 bases from V and 5 bases from J, with 7 bases in between. CDR3 length: 13 residues. The V gene's germline CDR1 is SGHAT and CDR2 FQNNGV. The CDR3 is CASSLLVNNEQFF. The CDR3 nucleotides are TGTGCCAGCAGCTTATTGGTAAACAATGAGCAGTTCTTC.

This clonotype has only a few counts. The chain employs TRBV12-3 or TRBV12-4 and TRBJ2-5; 9 nucleotides agree with TRBD2. With 4 bases clipped from V and 5 bases from J, the junction kept 11 bases outside the gene matches. This CDR3 has 16 amino acids. CDR3: CASSSRLAGDFETQYF. The CDR3 region has the DNA TGTGCCAGCAGTTCCCGGTTAGCGGGAGACTTTGAGACCCAGTACTTC.

This clonotype was recorded many times. The chain links TRBV11-3 to TRBJ2-3; 13 nucleotides match TRBD2. Per germline, CDR1 SGHNT and CDR2 YENEEA. This CDR3 region has 16 residues. The J segment lost 0 bases and the V segment lost 5 bases, leaving 2 bases of the junction unmatched. CDR3 nucleotide sequence: TGTGCCAGCAGCCCGGGACTAGCGGGAAGCACAGATACGCAGTATTTT. It specifies CASSPGLAGSTDTQYF.

This clonotype was observed a handful of times. The rearrangement uses TRBV12-3 or TRBV12-4 and TRBJ1-1; perhaps TRBD1 as D (5 bases). V was pared by 3 bases and J by 5 bases, with 10 bases between. CDR3 length: 13 amino acids. The CDR3: CASSFAGTTEAFF. The CDR3 DNA reads TGTGCCAGCAGTTTTGCAGGGACTACTGAAGCTTTCTTT.

CDR3 loop: CASSQQETGSPLHF. CDR3 DNA sequence: TGTGCCAGCTCACAACAGGAGACGGGGTCACCCCTCCACTTT. The chain is built from TRBV18 and TRBJ1-6, with TRBD1 as a possible D gene (5 bases). The germline V gene has CDR1 KGHSH and CDR2 LQKENI. The CDR3 consists of 14 residues. With 4 bases removed from V and 10 bases from J, the gap between germline ends came to 14 bases.

The chain recombines TRBV7-8 with TRBJ2-5; 7 bases fit TRBD2. The V gene end was trimmed by 4 bases and the J gene end by 6 bases; junction bases not matched to a gene: 11. The CDR3 contains 15 residues. The germline V gene encodes CDR1 SGHVS and CDR2 FQNEAQ. The DNA of the CDR3 is TGTGCCAGCAGCTCCGGACTAGACGTAGGGAAGACCCAGTACTTC. Protein: CASSSGLDVGKTQYF.